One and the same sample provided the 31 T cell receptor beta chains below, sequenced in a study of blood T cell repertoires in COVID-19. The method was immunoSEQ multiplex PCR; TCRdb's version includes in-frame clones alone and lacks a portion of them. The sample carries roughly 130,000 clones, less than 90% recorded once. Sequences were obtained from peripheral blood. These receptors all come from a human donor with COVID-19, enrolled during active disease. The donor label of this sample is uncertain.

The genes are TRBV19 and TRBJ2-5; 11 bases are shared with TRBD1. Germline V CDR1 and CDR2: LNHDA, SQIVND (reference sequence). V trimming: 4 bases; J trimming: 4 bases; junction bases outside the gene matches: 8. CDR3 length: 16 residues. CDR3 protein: CASSTWTGGGGETQYF. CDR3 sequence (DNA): TGTGCCAGTAGTACCTGGACAGGGGGCGGCGGAGAGACCCAGTACTTC. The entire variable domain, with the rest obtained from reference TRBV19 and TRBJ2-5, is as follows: DGGITQSPKYLFRKEGQNVTLSCEQNLNHDAMYWYRQDPGQGLRLIYYSQIVNDFQKGDIAEGYSVSREKKESFPLTVTSAQKNPTAFYLCASSTWTGGGGETQYFGPGTRLLVL.

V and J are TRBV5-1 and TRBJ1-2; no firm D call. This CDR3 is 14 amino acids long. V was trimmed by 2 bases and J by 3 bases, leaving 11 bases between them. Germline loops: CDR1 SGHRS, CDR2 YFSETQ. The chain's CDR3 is CASSFEGDDYGYTF. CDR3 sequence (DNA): TGCGCCAGCAGCTTTGAGGGTGACGACTATGGCTACACCTTC.

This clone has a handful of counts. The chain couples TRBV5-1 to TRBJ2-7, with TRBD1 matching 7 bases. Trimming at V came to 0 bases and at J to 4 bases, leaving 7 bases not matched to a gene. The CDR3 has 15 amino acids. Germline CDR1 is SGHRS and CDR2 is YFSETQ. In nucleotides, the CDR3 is TGCGCCAGCAGCTTGGCCCCGGGACAGAGTTACGAGCAGTACTTC. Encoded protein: CASSLAPGQSYEQYF.

The CDR3 region is CASSISASSHYGYTF. CDR3 coding DNA: TGTGCCAGCAGCATTTCGGCCAGTAGCCACTATGGCTACACCTTC. The gene calls are TRBV7-9 and TRBJ1-2; D uncertain. V lost 5 bases to trimming and J lost 3 bases, with 16 bases between them. Germline lookup yields CDR1 SEHNR and CDR2 FQNEAQ (reference sequence). This CDR3 has 15 residues.

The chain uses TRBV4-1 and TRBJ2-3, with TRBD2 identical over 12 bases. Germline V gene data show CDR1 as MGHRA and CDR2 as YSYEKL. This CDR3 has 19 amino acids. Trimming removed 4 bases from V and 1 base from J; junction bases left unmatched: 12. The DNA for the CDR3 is TGCGCCAGCAGCCCGGCCGGGACTAGCGGGTCCTTTGGCACAGATACGCAGTATTTT. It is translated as CASSPAGTSGSFGTDTQYF.

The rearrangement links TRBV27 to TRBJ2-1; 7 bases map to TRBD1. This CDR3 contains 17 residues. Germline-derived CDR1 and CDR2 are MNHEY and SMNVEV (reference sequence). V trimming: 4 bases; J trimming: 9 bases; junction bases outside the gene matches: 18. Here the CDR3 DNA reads TGTGCCAGCAGTTCCCCCTTAGGGGGCGGGTTGTCACGTGAGCAGTTCTTC. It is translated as CASSSPLGGGLSREQFF.

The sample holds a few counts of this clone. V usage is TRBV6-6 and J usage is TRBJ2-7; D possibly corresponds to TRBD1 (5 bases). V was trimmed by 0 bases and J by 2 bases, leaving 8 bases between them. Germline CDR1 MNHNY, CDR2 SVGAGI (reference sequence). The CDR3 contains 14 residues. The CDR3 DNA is TGTGCCAGCAGTTACTCGTTAGGGGCCTACGAGCAGTACTTC. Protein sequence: CASSYSLGAYEQYF.

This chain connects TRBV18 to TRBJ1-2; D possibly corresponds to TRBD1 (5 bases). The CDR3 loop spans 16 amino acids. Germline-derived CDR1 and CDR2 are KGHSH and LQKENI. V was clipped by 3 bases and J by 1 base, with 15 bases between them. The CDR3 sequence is CASSPRAGPFNYGYTF. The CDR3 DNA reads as TGTGCCAGCTCACCCAGGGCAGGGCCTTTTAACTATGGCTACACCTTC.

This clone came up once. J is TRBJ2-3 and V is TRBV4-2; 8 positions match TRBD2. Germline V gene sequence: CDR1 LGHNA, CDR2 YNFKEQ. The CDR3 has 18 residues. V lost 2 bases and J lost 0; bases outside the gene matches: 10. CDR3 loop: CASSQPGAGAHSTDTQYF. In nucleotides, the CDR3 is TGTGCCAGCAGCCAACCGGGAGCGGGGGCTCATAGCACAGATACGCAGTATTTT.

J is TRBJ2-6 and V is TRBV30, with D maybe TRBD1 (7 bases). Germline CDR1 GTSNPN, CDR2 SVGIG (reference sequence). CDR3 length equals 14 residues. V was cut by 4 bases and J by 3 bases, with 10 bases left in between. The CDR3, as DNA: TGTGCCTGGACAGGGGGGTATGGGGCCAACGTCCTGACTTTC. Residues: CAWTGGYGANVLTF.

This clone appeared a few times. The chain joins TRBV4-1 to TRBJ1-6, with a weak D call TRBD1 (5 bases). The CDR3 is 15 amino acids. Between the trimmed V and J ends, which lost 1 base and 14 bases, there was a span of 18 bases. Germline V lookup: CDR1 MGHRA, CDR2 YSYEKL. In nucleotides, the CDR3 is TGCGCCAGCAGCCAAGCGATCGGCACCCCGGGGGCCCTCCACTTT. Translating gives CASSQAIGTPGALHF.

The CDR3 DNA sequence: TGTGCCAGTAGTACACAGGGGGCAAATGAAAAACTGTTTTTT. Its protein product is CASSTQGANEKLFF. This chain uses TRBV19 with TRBJ1-4; 9 bases line up with TRBD1. This CDR3 spans 14 amino acids. The V gene's germline CDR1 is LNHDA and CDR2 SQIVND (reference sequence). V dropped 4 bases and J dropped 5; count of bases not matched to a gene: 2.

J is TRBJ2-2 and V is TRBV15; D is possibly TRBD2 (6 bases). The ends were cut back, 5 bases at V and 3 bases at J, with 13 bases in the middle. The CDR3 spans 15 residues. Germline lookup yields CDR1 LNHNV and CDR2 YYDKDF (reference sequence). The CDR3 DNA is TGTGCCACCAGCGGAGGGGCTGACCACACCGGGGAGCTGTTTTTT. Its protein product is CATSGGADHTGELFF.

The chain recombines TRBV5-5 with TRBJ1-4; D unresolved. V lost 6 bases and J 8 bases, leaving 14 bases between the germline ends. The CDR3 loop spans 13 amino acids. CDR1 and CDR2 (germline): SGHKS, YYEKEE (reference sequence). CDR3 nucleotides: TGTGCCAGCACCCCTGGAGGTGACGAAAAACTGTTTTTT. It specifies CASTPGGDEKLFF.

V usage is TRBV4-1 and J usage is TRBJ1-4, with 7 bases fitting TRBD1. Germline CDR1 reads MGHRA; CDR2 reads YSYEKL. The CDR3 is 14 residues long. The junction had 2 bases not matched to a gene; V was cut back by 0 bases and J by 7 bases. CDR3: CASSQDSGGEKLFF. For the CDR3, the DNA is TGCGCCAGCAGCCAAGATTCAGGGGGTGAAAAACTGTTTTTT.

The CDR3 DNA reads TGTGCCACCAGCCAGGACAGGAGTCGAACCGGGGAGCTGTTTTTT. Its protein product is CATSQDRSRTGELFF. The chain uses TRBV15 and TRBJ2-2, with 7 bases identical to TRBD1. The CDR3 length is 15 residues. Germline V lookup: CDR1 LNHNV, CDR2 YYDKDF (reference sequence). Losses at the gene ends were 5 bases for V and 5 bases for J; bases not matched to a gene: 8.

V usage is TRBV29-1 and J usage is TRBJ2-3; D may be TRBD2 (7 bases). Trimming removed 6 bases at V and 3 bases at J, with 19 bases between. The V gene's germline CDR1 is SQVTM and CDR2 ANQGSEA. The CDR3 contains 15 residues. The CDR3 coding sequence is TGCAGCGTCGAGGGGGGCGGGAGTGTAACAGATACGCAGTATTTT. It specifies CSVEGGGSVTDTQYF.

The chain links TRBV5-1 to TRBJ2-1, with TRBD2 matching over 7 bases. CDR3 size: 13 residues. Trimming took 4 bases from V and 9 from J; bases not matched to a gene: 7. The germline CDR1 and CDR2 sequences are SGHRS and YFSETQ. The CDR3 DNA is TGCGCCAGCAGCGGCCCGGGGAGGGGTGAGCAGTTCTTC. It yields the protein CASSGPGRGEQFF.

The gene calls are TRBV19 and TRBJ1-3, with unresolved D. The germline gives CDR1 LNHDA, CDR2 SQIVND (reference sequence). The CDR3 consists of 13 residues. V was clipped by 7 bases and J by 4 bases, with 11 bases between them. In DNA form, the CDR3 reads TGTGCCAGTATTCCCCGGGTCGGAAACACCATATATTTT. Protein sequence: CASIPRVGNTIYF.

CDR3 DNA sequence: TGTGCCACCAGCAGATTCGACTTTGAAAAACTGTTTTTT. Translated, it gives CATSRFDFEKLFF. The genes are TRBV15 and TRBJ1-4; D unresolved. This CDR3 is built from 13 residues. Deletions cut 2 bases from V and 7 bases from J, with 8 bases between. Germline V gene lookup returns CDR1 LNHNV and CDR2 YYDKDF (reference sequence).

CDR3 in DNA: TGCAGCGTCGCCGAACAGGGGGCCGTGGGGGAGACCCAGTACTTC. Its translation is CSVAEQGAVGETQYF. The chain carries TRBV29-1 and TRBJ2-5; 9 bases fit TRBD1. The CDR3 extends over 15 amino acids. V shed 6 bases, J shed 5 bases, and the junction held 13 bases outside the gene matches. CDR1 is SQVTM and CDR2 is ANQGSEA in the germline V gene.

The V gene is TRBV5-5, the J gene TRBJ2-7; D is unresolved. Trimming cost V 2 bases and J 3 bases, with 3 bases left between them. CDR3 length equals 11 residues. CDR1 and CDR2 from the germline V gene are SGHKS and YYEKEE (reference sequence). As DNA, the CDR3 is TGTGCCAGCAGCTTCAACTACGAGCAGTACTTC. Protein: CASSFNYEQYF.

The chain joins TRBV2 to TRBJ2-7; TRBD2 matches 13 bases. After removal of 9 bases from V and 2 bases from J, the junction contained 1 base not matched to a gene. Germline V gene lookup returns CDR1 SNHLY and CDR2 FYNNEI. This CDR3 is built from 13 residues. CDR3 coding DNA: TGTGCCAGGGGGACTAGCGGGACCTACGAGCAGTACTTC. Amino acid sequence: CARGTSGTYEQYF.

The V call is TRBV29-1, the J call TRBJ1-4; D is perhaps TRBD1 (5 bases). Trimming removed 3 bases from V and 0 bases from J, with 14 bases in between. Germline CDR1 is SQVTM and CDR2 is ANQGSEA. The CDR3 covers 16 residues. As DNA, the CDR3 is TGCAGCGTTGAGCTGTTGCCGGGGGCAACTAATGAAAAACTGTTTTTT. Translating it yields CSVELLPGATNEKLFF. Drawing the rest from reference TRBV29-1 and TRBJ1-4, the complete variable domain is SAVISQKPSRDICQRGTSLTIQCQVDSQVTMMFWYRQQPGQSLTLIATANQGSEATYESGFVIDKFPISRPNLTFSTLTVSNMSPEDSSIYLCSVELLPGATNEKLFFGSGTQLSVL.

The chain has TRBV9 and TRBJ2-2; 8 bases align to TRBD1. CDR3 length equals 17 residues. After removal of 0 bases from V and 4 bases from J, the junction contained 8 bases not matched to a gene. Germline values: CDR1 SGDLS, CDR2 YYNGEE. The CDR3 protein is CASSVVAPGTGTGELFF. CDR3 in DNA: TGTGCCAGCAGCGTAGTGGCCCCGGGGACAGGCACCGGGGAGCTGTTTTTT.

The CDR3 spells CSVEQGGFGDYTF. The CDR3 DNA reads as TGCAGCGTTGAACAGGGCGGATTCGGAGACTACACCTTC. The chain couples TRBV29-1 to TRBJ1-2; the D gene is possibly TRBD1 (5 bases). The CDR3 has 13 amino acids. V was cut by 2 bases and J by 10 bases, with 17 bases left in between. Germline-derived CDR1 and CDR2 are SQVTM and ANQGSEA. Full variable domain (missing parts from reference TRBV29-1 and TRBJ1-2): SAVISQKPSRDICQRGTSLTIQCQVDSQVTMMFWYRQQPGQSLTLIATANQGSEATYESGFVIDKFPISRPNLTFSTLTVSNMSPEDSSIYLCSVEQGGFGDYTFGSGTRLTVV.

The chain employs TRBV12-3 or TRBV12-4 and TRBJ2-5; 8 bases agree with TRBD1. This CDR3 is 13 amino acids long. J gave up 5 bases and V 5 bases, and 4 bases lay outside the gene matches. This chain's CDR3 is CASSRQGRETQYF. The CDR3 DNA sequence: TGTGCCAGCAGTCGACAGGGGCGGGAGACCCAGTACTTC.

Here the CDR3 reads CASSPQENEQFF. The CDR3 region has the DNA TGTGCCAGCAGCCCACAGGAGAATGAGCAGTTCTTC. The rearrangement joins TRBV3-1 (or the pseudogene TRBV3-2) to TRBJ2-1, with D possibly being TRBD1 (5 bases). Trimming took off 4 bases at V and 7 bases at J, with 8 bases between the two ends. CDR1 is LGHDT, CDR2 YNNKEL, per germline (reference sequence). The CDR3 contains 12 residues.

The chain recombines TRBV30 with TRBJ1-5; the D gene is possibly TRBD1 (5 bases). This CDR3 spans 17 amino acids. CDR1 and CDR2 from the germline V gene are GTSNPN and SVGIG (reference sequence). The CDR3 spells CASAPSDSHYSNQPQHF. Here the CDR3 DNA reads TGTGCATCCGCCCCTTCCGACAGCCACTATAGCAATCAGCCCCAGCATTTT.

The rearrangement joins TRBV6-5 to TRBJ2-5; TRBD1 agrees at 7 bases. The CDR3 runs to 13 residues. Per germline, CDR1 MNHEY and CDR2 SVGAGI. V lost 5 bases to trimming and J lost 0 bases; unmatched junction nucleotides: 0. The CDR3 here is CASSTGDQETQYF. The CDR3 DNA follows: TGTGCCAGCAGTACAGGGGACCAAGAGACCCAGTACTTC.

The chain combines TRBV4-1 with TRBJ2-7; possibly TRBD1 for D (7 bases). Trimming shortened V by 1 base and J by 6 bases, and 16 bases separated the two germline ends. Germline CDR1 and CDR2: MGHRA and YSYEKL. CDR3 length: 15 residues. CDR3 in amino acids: CASSQVETGRSEQYF. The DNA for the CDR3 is TGCGCCAGCAGCCAAGTTGAGACAGGGAGGTCCGAGCAGTACTTC.